This T cell receptor (beta chain) was profiled in a study of T cell responses to AZD1222 COVID-19 vaccine. Here immunoSEQ multiplex PCR was the method, and the copy in TCRdb shows in-frame clones only, minus some. The sample shows 150,000 to 200,000 clones, about 89% of them seen only once. Some second doses came at about 4 weeks and others at about 12 weeks; these were pooled. The germline V gene has CDR1 SGHAT and CDR2 FQNNGV. Deletions cut 5 bases from V and 2 bases from J, with 10 bases between. This CDR3 spans 14 amino acids. The genes are TRBV11-2 and TRBJ1-3; D remains ambiguous. Source: peripheral blood, taken 28 days after the second AZD1222 dose. The TCR comes from an adult who received the AZD1222 COVID-19 vaccine. The CDR3 sequence is CASSQRRTGNTIYF. The CDR3 DNA reads as TGTGCCAGCAGCCAACGGCGGACTGGAAACACCATATATTTT. Filled out from reference TRBV11-2 and TRBJ1-3, the complete variable domain reads EAGVAQSPRYKIIEKRQSVAFWCNPISGHATLYWYQQILGQGPKLLIQFQNNGVVDDSQLPKDRFSAERLKGVDSTLKIQPAKLEDSAVYLCASSQRRTGNTIYFGEGSWLTVV.